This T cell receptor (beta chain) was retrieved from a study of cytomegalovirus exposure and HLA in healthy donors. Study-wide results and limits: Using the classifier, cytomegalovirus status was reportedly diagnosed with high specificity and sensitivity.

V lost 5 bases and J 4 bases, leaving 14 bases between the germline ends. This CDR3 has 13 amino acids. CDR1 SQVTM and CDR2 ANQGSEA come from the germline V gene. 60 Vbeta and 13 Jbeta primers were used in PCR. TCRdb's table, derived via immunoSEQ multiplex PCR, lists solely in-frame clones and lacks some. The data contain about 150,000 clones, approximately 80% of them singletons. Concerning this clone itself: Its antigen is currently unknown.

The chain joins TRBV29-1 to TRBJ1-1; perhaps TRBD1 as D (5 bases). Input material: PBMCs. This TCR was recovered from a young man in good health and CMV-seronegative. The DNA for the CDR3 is TGCAGCGTTAGAGACAGAATTGCCACTGAAGCTTTCTTT. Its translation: CSVRDRIATEAFF.